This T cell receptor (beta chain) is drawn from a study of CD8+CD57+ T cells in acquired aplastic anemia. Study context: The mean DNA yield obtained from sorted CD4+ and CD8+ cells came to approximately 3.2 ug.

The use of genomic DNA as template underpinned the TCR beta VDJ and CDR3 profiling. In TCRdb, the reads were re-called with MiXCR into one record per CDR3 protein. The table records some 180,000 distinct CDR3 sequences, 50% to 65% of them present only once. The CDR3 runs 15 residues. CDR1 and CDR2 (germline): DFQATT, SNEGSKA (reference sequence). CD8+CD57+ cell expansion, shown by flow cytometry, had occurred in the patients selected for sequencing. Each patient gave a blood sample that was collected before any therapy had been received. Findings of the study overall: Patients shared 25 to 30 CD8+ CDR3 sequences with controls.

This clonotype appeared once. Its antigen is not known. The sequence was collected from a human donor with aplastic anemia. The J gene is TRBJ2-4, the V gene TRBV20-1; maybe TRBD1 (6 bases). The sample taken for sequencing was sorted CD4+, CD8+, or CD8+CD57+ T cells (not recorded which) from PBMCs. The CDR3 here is CSATLLRQVEYIQYF. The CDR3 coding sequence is TGCAGCGCGACCCTATTACGACAGGTGGAATACATTCAGTACTTC.